The rows below give T cell receptor beta chains drawn from one sample of a study of blood T cell repertoires in COVID-19. The protocol was immunoSEQ multiplex PCR, while the TCRdb copy is restricted to in-frame clones and leaves out a portion. The sample lists 64,000 or so clones; less than 85% were seen once. Material: peripheral blood. These receptors all come from a human donor in a cohort sampled during active COVID-19. Each CDR3 is given with its conserved first and last residue. The D gene is left open where the match is weak. Size is omitted from some rows. Given values are once, few, many or a class for expanded clones.

cdr3_aa,cdr3_nt,j_call,d_call,v_call,clone_size
CASRYSQGLAAKNIQYF,TGTGCCAGCAGATACAGCCAGGGACTAGCGGCAAAAAACATTCAGTACTTC,TRBJ2-4,TRBD2,TRBV6-2/TRBV6-3,NA
CASSPSMGGTNF,TGTGCCAGCAGCCCGTCTATGGGAGGTACGAATTTT,TRBJ2-3,NA,TRBV7-9,NA
CASSYSSGQGSRGYTF,TGTGCCAGCAGTTACTCATCGGGACAGGGGTCTCGTGGCTACACCTTC,TRBJ1-2,TRBD1,TRBV6-6,NA
CAWGGRGWRTGELFF,TGTGCCTGGGGGGGGAGGGGATGGAGGACCGGGGAGCTGTTTTTT,TRBJ2-2,TRBD2,TRBV30,NA
CASSYSTATRLNEQYF,TGTGCCAGCAGTTACTCGACCGCTACCAGGTTGAACGAGCAGTACTTC,TRBJ2-7,NA,TRBV6-5,NA
CASSLSGTSAVYEQFF,TGTGCCAGCAGTTTATCCGGGACTAGTGCTGTCTATGAGCAGTTCTTC,TRBJ2-1,TRBD2,TRBV27,NA
CASSLQRDRRQETQYF,TGTGCCAGCAGCTTACAACGAGACAGGAGGCAAGAGACCCAGTACTTC,TRBJ2-5,NA,TRBV7-2,NA
CASSQDLREGCTDTQYF,TGTGCCAGCAGCCAAGATCTCCGGGAGGGGTGCACAGATACGCAGTATTTT,TRBJ2-3,TRBD2,TRBV3-1/TRBV3-2,NA
CASSSGTSGTGDTGELFF,TGTGCCAGCAGTTCCGGGACTAGCGGGACCGGGGACACCGGGGAGCTGTTTTTT,TRBJ2-2,TRBD2,TRBV6-2/TRBV6-3,few
CASSQDLAPRGTEAFF,TGTGCCAGCAGCCAAGACTTGGCACCCAGGGGCACTGAAGCTTTCTTT,TRBJ1-1,NA,TRBV3-1/TRBV3-2,NA
CASGLERTSGIRSSTDTQYF,TGTGCTAGTGGTTTAGAGCGGACTAGCGGGATCCGTTCTAGCACAGATACGCAGTATTTT,TRBJ2-3,TRBD2,TRBV12-5,few
CASSARSGSGSSYNEQFF,TGTGCCAGCAGCGCTAGGTCCGGAAGCGGAAGCTCCTACAATGAGCAGTTCTTC,TRBJ2-1,NA,TRBV5-4,NA
CASSQGVGPPQDTQYF,TGCGCCAGCAGCCAAGGGGTGGGGCCGCCCCAAGATACGCAGTATTTT,TRBJ2-3,NA,TRBV4-3,NA
CASSPRSGSAYEQYF,TGTGCCAGCTCACCACGAAGCGGGAGTGCCTACGAGCAGTACTTC,TRBJ2-7,TRBD2,TRBV18,few
CASSGQGQGELDEQFF,TGTGCCAGCAGTGGCCAGGGTCAGGGTGAATTGGATGAGCAGTTCTTC,TRBJ2-1,NA,TRBV2,NA
CASSEAGGRAEHYGYTF,TGTGCCAGTAGTGAAGCCGGAGGGCGCGCAGAACACTATGGCTACACCTTC,TRBJ1-2,NA,TRBV19,NA
CASRTRAYNEQFF,TGTGCCAGCAGGACTCGGGCCTACAATGAGCAGTTCTTC,TRBJ2-1,NA,TRBV12-3/TRBV12-4,NA
CASSVRGAETEAFF,TGTGCCAGCAGTGTGAGAGGCGCGGAGACTGAAGCTTTCTTT,TRBJ1-1,NA,TRBV5-8,NA
CASSSDREGTYEQYF,TGTGCCAGCAGCTCCGACAGGGAAGGGACCTACGAGCAGTACTTC,TRBJ2-7,TRBD1,TRBV7-9,many
CASSGRGSNQPQHF,TGTGCCAGTAGTGGCAGGGGGAGCAATCAGCCCCAGCATTTT,TRBJ1-5,TRBD1,TRBV19,NA
CASQPFPAGSSTDTQYF,TGTGCCTCGCAACCCTTCCCTGCGGGCAGTAGCACAGATACGCAGTATTTT,TRBJ2-3,NA,TRBV30,NA
CASSSRPSSYEQYF,TGTGCCAGCAGCTCCCGCCCGAGCTCCTACGAGCAGTACTTC,TRBJ2-7,NA,TRBV7-2,NA
CASSQDAGGFGEQYF,TGTGCCAGCAGCCAAGATGCGGGAGGGTTCGGCGAGCAGTACTTC,TRBJ2-7,TRBD2,TRBV4-2,NA
CASSQDALTGAGNYGYTF,TGCGCCAGCAGCCAAGATGCCCTGACAGGGGCGGGGAACTATGGCTACACCTTC,TRBJ1-2,TRBD1,TRBV4-1,NA
CATTSDSVEQFF,TGTGCCACCACCTCCGACTCGGTTGAGCAGTTCTTC,TRBJ2-1,NA,TRBV24-1,NA
CASSPQTRIAGVSNEQFF,TGTGCCAGCAGTCCCCAAACAAGAATAGCGGGAGTATCCAATGAGCAGTTCTTC,TRBJ2-1,TRBD2,TRBV6-2/TRBV6-3,NA
CASSRALNTEAFF,TGTGCCAGCAGCCGGGCCTTGAACACTGAAGCTTTCTTT,TRBJ1-1,NA,TRBV14,NA
CASSLALTQHTDTQYF,TGCGCCAGCAGCTTGGCTCTGACACAACACACAGATACGCAGTATTTT,TRBJ2-3,NA,TRBV5-1,NA
CSVEDFILNEQFF,TGCAGCGTTGAAGACTTTATTTTGAATGAGCAGTTCTTC,TRBJ2-1,NA,TRBV29-1,NA
CAINEWDRVAWGYTF,TGTGCCATCAATGAGTGGGACAGGGTGGCATGGGGCTACACCTTC,TRBJ1-2,TRBD1,TRBV10-3,few
CASSAAAGGPSEQYF,TGCGCCAGCAGTGCGGCGGCGGGAGGGCCATCCGAGCAGTACTTC,TRBJ2-7,TRBD2,TRBV10-1,NA
CASSSGRSDSEQYF,TGTGCCAGCAGTAGCGGCCGATCGGACTCCGAGCAGTACTTC,TRBJ2-7,NA,TRBV2,NA
CATSGGTSGSAYEQYF,TGTGCCACCAGTGGTGGGACTAGCGGGTCCGCCTACGAGCAGTACTTC,TRBJ2-7,TRBD2,TRBV24-1,NA
CASRPGTADYEQYF,TGTGCCAGCAGGCCCGGGACAGCAGATTACGAGCAGTACTTC,TRBJ2-7,TRBD1,TRBV7-2,few
CASSNSGSTKNIQYF,TGTGCCAGCAGTAATAGCGGGAGCACCAAAAACATTCAGTACTTC,TRBJ2-4,TRBD2,TRBV28,NA
CASSHTGMPLVTEAFF,TGTGCCAGCAGCCACACAGGGATGCCCTTGGTCACTGAAGCTTTCTTT,TRBJ1-1,NA,TRBV4-2,NA
CATSRGEETQYF,TGTGCCACCAGCAGAGGCGAAGAGACCCAGTACTTC,TRBJ2-5,NA,TRBV15,NA
CASSLYGGGGGYTF,TGTGCCAGCAGTTTATATGGCGGGGGCGGTGGCTACACCTTC,TRBJ1-2,NA,TRBV28,NA
CASSSGPYNSPLHF,TGTGCCAGCAGCTCAGGTCCCTATAATTCACCCCTCCACTTT,TRBJ1-6,NA,TRBV6-5,NA
CAWRSPGQEEKLFF,TGTGCCTGGAGGTCCCCGGGACAAGAGGAAAAACTGTTTTTT,TRBJ1-4,NA,TRBV30,NA
CASSFRRSSEAFF,TGTGCCAGCAGTTTCAGGAGGTCGTCTGAAGCTTTCTTT,TRBJ1-1,NA,TRBV27,NA
CASTAGGLEKLFF,TGTGCCAGCACCGCAGGGGGTTTGGAAAAACTGTTTTTT,TRBJ1-4,TRBD1,TRBV11-2,NA
CASSTGGRGYNEQFF,TGTGCCAGCAGCACCGGGGGGAGGGGTTACAATGAGCAGTTCTTC,TRBJ2-1,TRBD2,TRBV11-2,NA
CASSQDTGARGFEQYF,TGTGCCAGCAGCCAAGATACAGGGGCAAGGGGGTTCGAGCAGTACTTC,TRBJ2-7,TRBD1,TRBV4-2,NA
CASRSGRTTDTQYF,TGTGCCAGTAGGAGCGGGAGGACTACAGATACGCAGTATTTT,TRBJ2-3,TRBD2,TRBV19,NA
CASSIELRQANQPQHF,TGTGCCAGTAGTATAGAGCTGCGACAGGCCAATCAGCCCCAGCATTTT,TRBJ1-5,NA,TRBV19,NA
CASSLAQGKETQYF,TGTGCCAGCAGCTTAGCGCAGGGGAAGGAGACCCAGTACTTC,TRBJ2-5,NA,TRBV7-2,once
CASSARWGGGNSPLHF,TGTGCCAGCAGTGCCCGGTGGGGGGGAGGTAATTCACCCCTCCACTTT,TRBJ1-6,NA,TRBV27,NA
CASSPETQYF,TGTGCCAGCAGCCCGGAGACCCAGTACTTC,TRBJ2-5,NA,TRBV7-9,once
CASSVGTGGTGELFF,TGTGCCAGCAGCGTTGGGACAGGGGGGACCGGGGAGCTGTTTTTT,TRBJ2-2,TRBD1,TRBV9,few
CASSQASGQMNTDTQYF,TGTGCCAGCAGCCAAGCTTCGGGACAGATGAACACAGATACGCAGTATTTT,TRBJ2-3,TRBD1,TRBV3-1/TRBV3-2,NA
CASSSWTGVQFF,TGTGCCAGCAGCTCGTGGACAGGGGTACAGTTCTTC,TRBJ2-1,TRBD1,TRBV7-2,NA
CATSDSPTGGEQFF,TGTGCCACCAGTGATTCCCCGACGGGGGGTGAGCAGTTCTTC,TRBJ2-1,TRBD2,TRBV24-1,NA
CASSLVASGANEQFF,TGTGCCAGCAGCTTAGTGGCTAGCGGGGCAAATGAGCAGTTCTTC,TRBJ2-1,TRBD2,TRBV11-3,NA
CASSPFGQGEQYF,TGTGCCAGCAGCCCATTTGGACAGGGCGAGCAGTACTTC,TRBJ2-7,TRBD1,TRBV16,many